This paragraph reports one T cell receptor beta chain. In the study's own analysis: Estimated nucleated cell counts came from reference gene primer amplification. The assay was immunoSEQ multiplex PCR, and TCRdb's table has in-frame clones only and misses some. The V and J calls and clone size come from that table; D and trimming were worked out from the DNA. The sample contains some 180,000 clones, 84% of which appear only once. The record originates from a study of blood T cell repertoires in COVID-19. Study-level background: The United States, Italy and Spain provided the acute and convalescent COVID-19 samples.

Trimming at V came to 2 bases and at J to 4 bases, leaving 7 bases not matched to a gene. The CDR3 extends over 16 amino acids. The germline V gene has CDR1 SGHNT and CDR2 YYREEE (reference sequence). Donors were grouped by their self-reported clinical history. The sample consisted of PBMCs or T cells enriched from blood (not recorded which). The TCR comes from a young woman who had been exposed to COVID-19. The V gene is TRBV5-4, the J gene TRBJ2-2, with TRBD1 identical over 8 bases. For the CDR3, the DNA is TGTGCCAGCAGCTTAGCAGGGGGCAGGTCCACCGGGGAGCTGTTTTTT. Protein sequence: CASSLAGGRSTGELFF.